This T cell receptor beta chain comes out of a study of blood T cell repertoires in COVID-19. At the level of the study: T cells, B-cell-depleted T cells, or PBMCs supplied cDNA or gDNA.

In germline, CDR1 is SGHRS, CDR2 YFSETQ. CDR3 length: 12 amino acids. Between the trimmed V and J ends, which lost 4 bases and 6 bases, there was a span of 8 bases. Authors' methods: Amplified reference gene primers provided the basis for estimating nucleated cell counts. Only in-frame clones appear in the TCRdb table, and some are missing; sequencing was by immunoSEQ multiplex PCR. The DNA gave D and trimming, while V, J and clone size come from that table. The sample lists under 300,000 clones; about 93% were seen once. This chain links TRBV5-1 with TRBJ1-5; D perhaps matches TRBD1 (5 bases). Sequenced input: PBMCs or T cells enriched from blood (not recorded which). The source of this sequence is a woman younger than 35 who had recovered from COVID-19. The chain's CDR3 is CASSPTGQPQHF. The CDR3 DNA reads TGCGCCAGCAGCCCCACAGGTCAGCCCCAGCATTTT.